Included here is one T cell receptor beta chain sequence, with context. The source of the sample is a study of shared T cell receptors in the human thymus. Libraries were prepared by immunoSEQ multiplex PCR; TCRdb keeps only in-frame clonotypes and omits some of them. The sample lists hundreds of thousands of clones, more than 75% occurring once. CDR1 LGHNA and CDR2 YSLEER come from the germline V gene. There are 17 residues in the CDR3. V was shortened by 0 bases and J by 6 bases, with 18 bases between the two germline ends. The same data also contributed to another study, on human thymus T cells.

The V and J genes are TRBV4-3 and TRBJ2-1; possible D gene TRBD2, 5 bases. Material for sequencing was thymocytes. This sequence was found in a boy under two years old with a congenital heart defect. The CDR3 loop reads CASSQDPQSRSGNEQFF. The CDR3 DNA is TGCGCCAGCAGCCAAGATCCGCAGTCCAGGAGCGGCAATGAGCAGTTCTTC.